The clone carrying this TCR beta chain was counted many times. Its antigen is as yet unknown. In donors with ophthalmopathy, activity was moderate-to-severe, with CAS ≥3, NOSPECS ≥4 and duration under 3 months. Germline V gives CDR1 LGHDT, CDR2 YNNKEL (reference sequence). Trimming pared 3 bases from V and 8 bases from J, leaving 8 bases between. The length of the CDR3 is 13 residues. RNA transcripts yielded amplified TCR beta CDR3 regions. First-round RT-PCR relied on HTBI primers, and a second-round multiplex PCR came next. TCRdb re-called the multiplex PCR reads with MiXCR, one entry per CDR3 protein. Here the sample spans around 340,000 distinct CDR3 sequences, roughly 15% being singletons. These data belong to a study of Graves' ophthalmopathy and Graves' hyperthyroidism. Study-wide results and limits: Discriminating ophthalmopathy from stable hyperthyroidism, a 13-signature model attained a sensitivity of about 85% and a specificity of approximately 81%. Blood samples also showed most expanded thyroid clonotypes exceeding 0.001 frequency.

Sequencing was carried out using peripheral blood. The rearrangement links TRBV3-1 to TRBJ1-6; no firm D call. The source of this sequence is an adult man with Graves' ophthalmopathy. As DNA, the CDR3 is TGTGCCAGCAGCCAGGGTAGTGATTCACCCCTCCACTTT. It specifies CASSQGSDSPLHF.